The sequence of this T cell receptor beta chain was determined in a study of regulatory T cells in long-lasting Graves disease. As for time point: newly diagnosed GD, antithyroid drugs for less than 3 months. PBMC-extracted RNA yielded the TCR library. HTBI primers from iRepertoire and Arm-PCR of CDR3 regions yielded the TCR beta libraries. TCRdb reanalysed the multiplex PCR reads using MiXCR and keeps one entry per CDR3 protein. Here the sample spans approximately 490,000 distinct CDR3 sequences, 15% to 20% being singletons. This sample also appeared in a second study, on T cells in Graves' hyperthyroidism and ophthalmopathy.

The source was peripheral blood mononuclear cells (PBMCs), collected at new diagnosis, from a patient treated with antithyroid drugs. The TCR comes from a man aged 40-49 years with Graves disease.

CDR3 nucleotides: TGTGCCAGCAGTTCCCACAAAACCGGGCCTAGCCCCGAAAATCAGCCCCAGCATTTT. It codes for CASSSHKTGPSPENQPQHF. The chain has TRBV12-3 or TRBV12-4 and TRBJ1-5; D remains ambiguous. The CDR3 totals 19 residues. Trimming shortened V by 4 bases and J by 4 bases, and 26 bases separated the two germline ends.